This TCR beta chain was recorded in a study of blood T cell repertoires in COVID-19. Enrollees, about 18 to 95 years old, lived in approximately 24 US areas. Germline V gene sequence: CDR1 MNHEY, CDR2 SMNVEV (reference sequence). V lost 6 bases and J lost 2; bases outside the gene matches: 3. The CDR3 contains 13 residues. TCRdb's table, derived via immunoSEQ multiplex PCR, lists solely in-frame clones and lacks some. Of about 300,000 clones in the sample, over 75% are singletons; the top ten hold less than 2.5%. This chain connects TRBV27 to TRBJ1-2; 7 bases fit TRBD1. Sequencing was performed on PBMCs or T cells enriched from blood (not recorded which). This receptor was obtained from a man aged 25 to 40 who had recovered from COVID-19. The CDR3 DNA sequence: TGTGCCAGCAGACAGGGGAAAAACTATGGCTACACCTTC. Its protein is CASRQGKNYGYTF.